Below are 20 T cell receptor beta chains sequenced from a single sample in a study of cytomegalovirus exposure and HLA in healthy donors. The PCR used 60 Vbeta and 13 Jbeta primers. Sequencing used immunoSEQ multiplex PCR; TCRdb keeps in-frame clones, though not all of them. The data hold approximately 160,000 clones, with 65% to 80% observed a single time. Sequencing input: PBMCs. Source of these receptors: a man aged 18-30 years in good health and CMV-seropositive.

The chain recombines TRBV19 with TRBJ2-5; 7 positions match TRBD2. The V segment lost 7 bases and the J segment 5 bases; nucleotides outside the gene matches: 13. This CDR3 comprises 15 residues. From germline, CDR1 is LNHDA and CDR2 SQIVND (reference sequence). CDR3 coding DNA: TGTGCCAGTACCAGAAAGCGGGATAAAGTGGAGACCCAGTACTTC. It is translated as CASTRKRDKVETQYF.

The chain combines TRBV4-2 with TRBJ2-3; 8 bases match TRBD1. J was trimmed by 3 bases and V by 3 bases; bases with no gene match: 5. Looked up from germline, CDR1 is LGHNA and CDR2 is YNFKEQ. The CDR3 is made up of 15 amino acids. For the CDR3, the DNA is TGTGCCAGCAGCCATGGGACAGGAGAGACAGATACGCAGTATTTT. It codes for CASSHGTGETDTQYF.

The genes are TRBV4-1 and TRBJ1-4, with TRBD1 matching over 8 bases. Trimming at V came to 3 bases and at J to 4 bases, leaving 7 bases not matched to a gene. The CDR3 contains 16 residues. Germline CDR1 is MGHRA and CDR2 is YSYEKL. The CDR3 nucleotides read TGCGCCAGCAGCCAGATACCAGGGGGCAGTAATGAAAAACTGTTTTTT. The encoded protein is CASSQIPGGSNEKLFF.

The CDR3 loop reads CASSLRRGELNTQYF. CDR3 coding DNA: TGCGCCAGCTCCCTCCGGCGGGGGGAATTAAATACGCAGTATTTT. J is TRBJ2-3 and V is TRBV5-1, with 8 bases matching TRBD2. Trimming took 7 bases from V and 7 from J; bases not matched to a gene: 14. The CDR3 totals 15 residues. Germline assignment: CDR1 SGHRS and CDR2 YFSETQ.

The chain's CDR3 is CASRSGLQETQYF. As DNA, the CDR3 is TGCGCCAGCAGATCAGGGTTACAAGAGACCCAGTACTTC. The J gene is TRBJ2-5, the V gene TRBV5-1; D might be TRBD1 (5 bases). Germline V gene sequence: CDR1 SGHRS, CDR2 YFSETQ. The CDR3 is made up of 13 amino acids. Trimming stripped 5 bases from V and 2 bases from J, with 10 bases between.

The chain recombines TRBV30 with TRBJ1-5; TRBD1 matches 8 bases. V gave up 3 bases and J gave up 4 bases; unmatched junction bases: 8. Germline V CDR1 and CDR2: GTSNPN, SVGIG (reference sequence). The CDR3 totals 15 residues. The CDR3 sequence is CAWRPTGTGNQPQHF. The CDR3, as DNA: TGTGCCTGGAGGCCAACCGGGACAGGAAATCAGCCCCAGCATTTT.

This clone has a handful of counts. The rearrangement uses TRBV4-1 and TRBJ2-3; D call uncertain. There are 13 residues in the CDR3. V shed 4 bases and J shed 0 bases, with 5 bases lying between them. Germline V gene sequence: CDR1 MGHRA, CDR2 YSYEKL. The chain's CDR3 is CASSPSSTDTQYF. In DNA form, the CDR3 reads TGCGCCAGCAGCCCTTCGAGCACAGATACGCAGTATTTT.

This clone was observed once. The V gene is TRBV29-1, the J gene TRBJ1-5, with 9 bases lining up with TRBD1. Looked up from germline, CDR1 is SQVTM and CDR2 is ANQGSEA. V dropped 4 bases and J dropped 6; count of bases not matched to a gene: 7. The CDR3 is 14 amino acids. The CDR3 spells CSVADRGGGQPQHF. For the CDR3, the DNA is TGCAGCGTTGCGGACAGGGGCGGGGGTCAGCCCCAGCATTTT.

The chain employs TRBV5-1 and TRBJ2-5; 11 nucleotides line up with TRBD2. Losses at the gene ends were 0 bases for V and 6 bases for J; bases not matched to a gene: 10. Germline V gene sequence: CDR1 SGHRS, CDR2 YFSETQ. The CDR3 spans 17 residues. CDR3 loop: CASSLEVAASGRKTQYF. In DNA form, the CDR3 reads TGCGCCAGCAGCTTGGAAGTTGCGGCTAGCGGGAGGAAGACCCAGTACTTC. Together with reference TRBV5-1 and TRBJ2-5, the CDR3 gives the full variable domain: KAGVTQTPRYLIKTRGQQVTLSCSPISGHRSVSWYQQTPGQGLQFLFEYFSETQRNKGNFPGRFSGRQFSNSRSEMNVSTLELGDSALYLCASSLEVAASGRKTQYFGPGTRLLVL.

The chain employs TRBV25-1 and TRBJ1-1; D is ambiguous. This CDR3 spans 12 amino acids. Germline CDR1 and CDR2: MGHDK and SYGVNS. Trimming pared 1 base from V and 8 bases from J, leaving 8 bases between. The CDR3 loop is CASSESSQEAFF. The CDR3 DNA sequence: TGTGCCAGCAGTGAATCCAGTCAGGAAGCTTTCTTT.

V gene TRBV6-6 combines with J gene TRBJ1-2; D is uncertain. CDR1 is MNHNY and CDR2 is SVGAGI in the germline V gene (reference sequence). V was pared by 6 bases and J by 5 bases, with 13 bases between. The CDR3 sequence is 13 residues long. The CDR3 nucleotides read TGTGCCAGCAGCCACGTCCGGGATTATGGCTACACCTTC. Amino acid sequence: CASSHVRDYGYTF.

This clone has only a few counts. V is TRBV4-1 and J is TRBJ1-1; 9 bases map to TRBD1. V gave up 1 base and J gave up 4 bases; unmatched junction bases: 7. CDR1 MGHRA and CDR2 YSYEKL come from the germline V gene. This CDR3 contains 16 residues. CDR3 amino acids: CASSQVKGTGTTEAFF. The CDR3, as DNA: TGCGCCAGCAGCCAAGTAAAAGGGACAGGGACCACTGAAGCTTTCTTT.

This chain uses TRBV28 with TRBJ2-1; tentative D call: TRBD2 (6 bases). Germline V lookup: CDR1 MDHEN, CDR2 SYDVKM. V was trimmed by 2 bases and J by 14 bases, leaving 13 bases between them. The CDR3 contains 12 residues. As DNA, the CDR3 is TGTGCCAGCAGTTTACCCCGGGAGCTTAAGTTCTTC. The encoded protein is CASSLPRELKFF.

This clone occurred a few times. The chain joins TRBV27 to TRBJ1-3, with D uncertain. The V and J ends lost 0 bases and 7 bases respectively, with 7 bases between them. Per germline, CDR1 MNHEY and CDR2 SMNVEV (reference sequence). The CDR3 contains 13 residues. The CDR3 nucleotides read TGTGCCAGCAGTTTATCGATGGGCAACACCATATATTTT. It is translated as CASSLSMGNTIYF.

The genes are TRBV30 and TRBJ2-5; 7 positions match TRBD1. V lost 3 bases to trimming and J lost 5 bases; unmatched junction nucleotides: 3. Looked up from germline, CDR1 is GTSNPN and CDR2 is SVGIG (reference sequence). The CDR3 has 12 residues. This CDR3 reads CAWRRGLETQYF. The CDR3 nucleotides read TGTGCCTGGAGGAGGGGGCTCGAGACCCAGTACTTC. The full variable domain, rest sourced from reference TRBV30 and TRBJ2-5, is SQTIHQWPATLVQPVGSPLSLECTVEGTSNPNLYWYRQAAGRGLQLLFYSVGIGQISSEVPQNLSASRPQDRQFILSSKKLLLSDSGFYLCAWRRGLETQYFGPGTRLLVL.

This chain links TRBV7-2 with TRBJ2-5, with 13 bases identical to TRBD2. Trimming removed 3 bases from V and 5 bases from J; junction bases left unmatched: 3. CDR1 is SGHTA and CDR2 is FQGNSA in the germline V gene. There are 15 residues in the CDR3. The CDR3 nucleotides are TGTGCCAGCAGCTTGGGACTAGCGGGGTGGGAGACCCAGTACTTC. It codes for CASSLGLAGWETQYF.

This clone was counted between two and nine times. This rearrangement joins TRBV6-4 to TRBJ1-2; maybe TRBD1 (5 bases). CDR1 and CDR2 (germline): MRHNA, SNTAGT. The CDR3 loop spans 12 amino acids. V was pared by 7 bases and J by 9 bases, with 15 bases between. The CDR3 loop reads CASTSSGGSYTF. The CDR3 DNA follows: TGTGCCAGCACCTCGAGCGGGGGTAGCTACACCTTC.

The chain is built from TRBV10-3 and TRBJ2-5; 7 bases are a match to TRBD1. CDR1 is ENHRY and CDR2 is SYGVKD in the germline V gene. The V segment lost 4 bases and the J segment 2 bases; nucleotides outside the gene matches: 1. CDR3 length equals 13 residues. For the CDR3, the DNA is TGTGCCATCAGTGGACAGGGACAAGAGACCCAGTACTTC. Its translation is CAISGQGQETQYF.

The genes are TRBV4-1 and TRBJ2-5, with a possible D match to TRBD2 (6 bases). This CDR3 is built from 13 residues. Germline V CDR1 and CDR2: MGHRA, YSYEKL. Trimming pared 0 bases from V and 7 bases from J, leaving 9 bases between. The CDR3 reads CASSQDPGGTQYF. DNA of the CDR3: TGCGCCAGCAGCCAAGATCCCGGGGGGACCCAGTACTTC.

The chain uses TRBV21-1 and TRBJ2-3; the table names TRBD2, a call not compared with the DNA. TRBV21-1 is a pseudogene segment. The CDR3 loop spans 16 amino acids. This CDR3 is CASSMRLAASTDTQYF. The CDR3 DNA reads TGTGCCAGCAGCATGCGACTAGCGGCTAGCACAGATACGCAGTATTTT.